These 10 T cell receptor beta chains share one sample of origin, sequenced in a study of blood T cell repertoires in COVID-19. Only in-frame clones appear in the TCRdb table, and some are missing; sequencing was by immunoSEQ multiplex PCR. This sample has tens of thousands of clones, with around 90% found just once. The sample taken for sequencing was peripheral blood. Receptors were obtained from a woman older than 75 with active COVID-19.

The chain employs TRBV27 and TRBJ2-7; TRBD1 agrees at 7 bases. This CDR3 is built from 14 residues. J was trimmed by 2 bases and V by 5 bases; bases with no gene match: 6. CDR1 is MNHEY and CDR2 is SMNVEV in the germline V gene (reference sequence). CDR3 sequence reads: CASSTGTVTYEQYF. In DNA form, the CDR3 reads TGTGCCAGCAGTACCGGGACAGTTACCTACGAGCAGTACTTC.

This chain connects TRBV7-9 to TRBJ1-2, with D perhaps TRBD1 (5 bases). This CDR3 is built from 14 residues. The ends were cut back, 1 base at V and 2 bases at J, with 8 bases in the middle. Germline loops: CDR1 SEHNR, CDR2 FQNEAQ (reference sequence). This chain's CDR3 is CASSLGQLNYGYTF. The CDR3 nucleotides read TGTGCCAGCAGCTTAGGACAGTTAAACTATGGCTACACCTTC.

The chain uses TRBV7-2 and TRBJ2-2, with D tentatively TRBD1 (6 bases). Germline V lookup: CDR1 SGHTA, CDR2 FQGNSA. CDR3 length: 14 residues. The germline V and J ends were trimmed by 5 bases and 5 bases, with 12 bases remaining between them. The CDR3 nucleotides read TGTGCCAGCAGCATACGACAGGTGACCGGGGAGCTGTTTTTT. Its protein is CASSIRQVTGELFF.

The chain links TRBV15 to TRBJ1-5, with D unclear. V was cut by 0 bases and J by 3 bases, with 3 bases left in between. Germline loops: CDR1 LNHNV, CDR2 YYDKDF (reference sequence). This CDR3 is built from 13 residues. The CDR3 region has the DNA TGTGCCACCAGCAGAGATCTCAATCAGCCCCAGCATTTT. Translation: CATSRDLNQPQHF.

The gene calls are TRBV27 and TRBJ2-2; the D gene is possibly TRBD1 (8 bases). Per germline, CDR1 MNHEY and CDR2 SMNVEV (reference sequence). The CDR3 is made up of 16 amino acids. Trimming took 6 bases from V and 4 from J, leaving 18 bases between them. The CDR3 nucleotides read TGTGCCAGCAGCCCTAACAGGGGGGGCGGCACCGGGGAGCTGTTTTTT. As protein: CASSPNRGGGTGELFF.

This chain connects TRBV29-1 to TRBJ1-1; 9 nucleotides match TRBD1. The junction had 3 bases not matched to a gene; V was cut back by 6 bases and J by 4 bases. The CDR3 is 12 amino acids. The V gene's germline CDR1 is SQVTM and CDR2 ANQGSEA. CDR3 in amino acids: CSVGQGPTEAFF. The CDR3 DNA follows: TGCAGCGTCGGACAGGGGCCCACTGAAGCTTTCTTT.

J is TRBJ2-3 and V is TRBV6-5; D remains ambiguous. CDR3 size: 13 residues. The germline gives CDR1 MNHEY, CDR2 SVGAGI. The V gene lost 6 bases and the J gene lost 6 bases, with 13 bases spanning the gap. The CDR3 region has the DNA TGTGCCAGCAGCCCCCTGGCCTGGGATACGCAGTATTTT. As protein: CASSPLAWDTQYF.

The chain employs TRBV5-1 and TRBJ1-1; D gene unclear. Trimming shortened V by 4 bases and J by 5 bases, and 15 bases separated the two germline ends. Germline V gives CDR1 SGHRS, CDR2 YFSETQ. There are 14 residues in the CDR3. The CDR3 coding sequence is TGCGCCAGCAGCGGGTACGCGGCTGGGACTGAAGCTTTCTTT. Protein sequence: CASSGYAAGTEAFF.

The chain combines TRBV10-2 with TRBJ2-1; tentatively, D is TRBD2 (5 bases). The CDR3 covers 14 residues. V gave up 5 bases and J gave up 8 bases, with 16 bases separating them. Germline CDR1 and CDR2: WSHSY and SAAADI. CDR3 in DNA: TGCGCCAGCAGTCTGAGGGAGTTCTTGGATGAGCAGTTCTTC. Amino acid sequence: CASSLREFLDEQFF.

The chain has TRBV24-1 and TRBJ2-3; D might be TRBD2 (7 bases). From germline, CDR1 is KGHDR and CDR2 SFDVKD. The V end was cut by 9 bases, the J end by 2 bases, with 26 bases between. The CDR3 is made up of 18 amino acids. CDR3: CATPCPSGAGRVTDTQYF. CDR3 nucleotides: TGTGCCACCCCTTGTCCTTCAGGGGCAGGGAGGGTCACAGATACGCAGTATTTT.